Detailed here is one T cell receptor beta chain. Participant ages covered about 18 to 89 years across 24 US areas. Symptom resolution, clearance, or two negative PCRs marked the recovered donors of Cohort 3. These data come from a study of blood T cell repertoires in COVID-19. Turning to the study itself: The origin of the acute and convalescent COVID-19 samples was the United States, Italy and Spain. T cells, B-cell-depleted T cells, or PBMCs supplied cDNA or gDNA.

The repertoire was sequenced with immunoSEQ multiplex PCR; TCRdb's copy has only in-frame clones and lacks some. The sample records about 250,000 clones, roughly nine tenths being singletons. The CDR3 covers 17 residues. CDR1 is SGHTA and CDR2 is FQGNSA in the germline V gene. The junction had 14 bases not matched to a gene; V was cut back by 5 bases and J by 5 bases. This receptor was identified in a woman in her 50s who had recovered from COVID-19. Sequenced material: PBMCs or T cells enriched from blood (not recorded which). This chain joins TRBV7-2 and TRBJ2-5; 10 nucleotides match TRBD2. In DNA, the CDR3 is TGTGCCAGCAGCCAATGGGCTAGCGGGAGTTCGGTGGAGACCCAGTACTTC. Its protein is CASSQWASGSSVETQYF.